This T cell receptor beta chain was sequenced in a study of cytomegalovirus exposure and HLA in healthy donors. Primers for the PCR totalled 60 Vbeta and 13 Jbeta. TCRdb's copy holds only in-frame clones and misses some; the assay was immunoSEQ multiplex PCR. The table shows over 150,000 clones, with approximately 72% occurring only once. Between the trimmed V and J ends, which lost 7 bases and 8 bases, there was a span of 20 bases. This CDR3 contains 14 residues. Germline V gene lookup returns CDR1 MNHEY and CDR2 SMNVEV (reference sequence). V and J are TRBV27 and TRBJ1-2; no clear D. This sequence originates from a man younger than 35 in good health and CMV-seronegative. The source material was PBMCs. CDR3 sequence reads: CASTPLSPGGGYTF. The CDR3 nucleotides read TGTGCCAGCACCCCCCTCTCCCCGGGAGGCGGCTACACCTTC.